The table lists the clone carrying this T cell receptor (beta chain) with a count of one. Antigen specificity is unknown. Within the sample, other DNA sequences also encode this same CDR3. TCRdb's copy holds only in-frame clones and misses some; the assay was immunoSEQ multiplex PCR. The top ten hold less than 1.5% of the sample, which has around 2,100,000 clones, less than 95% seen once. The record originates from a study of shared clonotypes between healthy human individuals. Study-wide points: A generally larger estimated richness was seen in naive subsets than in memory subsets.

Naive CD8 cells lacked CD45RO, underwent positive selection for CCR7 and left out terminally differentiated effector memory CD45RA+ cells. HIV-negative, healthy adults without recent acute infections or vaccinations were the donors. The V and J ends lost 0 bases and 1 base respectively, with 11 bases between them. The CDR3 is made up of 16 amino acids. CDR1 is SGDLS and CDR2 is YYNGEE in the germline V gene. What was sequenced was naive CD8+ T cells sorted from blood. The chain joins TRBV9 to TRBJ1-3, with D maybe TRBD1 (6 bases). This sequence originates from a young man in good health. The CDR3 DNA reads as TGTGCCAGCAGCGTAGACGGGGGGGCTTCTGGAAACACCATATATTTT. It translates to CASSVDGGASGNTIYF.